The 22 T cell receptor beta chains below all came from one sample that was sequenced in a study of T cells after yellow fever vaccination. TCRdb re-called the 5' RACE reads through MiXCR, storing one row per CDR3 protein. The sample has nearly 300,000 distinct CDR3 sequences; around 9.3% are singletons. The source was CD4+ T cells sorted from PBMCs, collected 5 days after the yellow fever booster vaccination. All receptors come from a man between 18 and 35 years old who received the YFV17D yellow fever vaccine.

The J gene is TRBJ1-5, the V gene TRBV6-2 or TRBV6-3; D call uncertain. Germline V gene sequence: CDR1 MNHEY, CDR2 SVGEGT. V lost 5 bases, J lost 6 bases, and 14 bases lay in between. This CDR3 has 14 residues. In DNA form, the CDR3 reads TGTGCCAGCAGTCATCGGGGTGTAGGTCAGCCCCAGCATTTT. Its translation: CASSHRGVGQPQHF.

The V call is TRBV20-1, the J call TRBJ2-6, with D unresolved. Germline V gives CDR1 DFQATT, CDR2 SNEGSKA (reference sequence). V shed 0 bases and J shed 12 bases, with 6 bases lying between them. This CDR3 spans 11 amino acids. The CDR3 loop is CSARDGVVLTF. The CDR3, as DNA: TGCAGTGCTAGAGATGGGGTCGTCCTGACTTTC.

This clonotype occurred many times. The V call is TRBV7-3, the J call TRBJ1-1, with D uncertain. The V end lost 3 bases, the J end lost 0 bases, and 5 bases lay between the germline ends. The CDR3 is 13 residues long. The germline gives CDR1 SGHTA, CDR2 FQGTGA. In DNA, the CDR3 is TGTGCCAGCAGCTTTAGTATGAACACTGAAGCTTTCTTT. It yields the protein CASSFSMNTEAFF.

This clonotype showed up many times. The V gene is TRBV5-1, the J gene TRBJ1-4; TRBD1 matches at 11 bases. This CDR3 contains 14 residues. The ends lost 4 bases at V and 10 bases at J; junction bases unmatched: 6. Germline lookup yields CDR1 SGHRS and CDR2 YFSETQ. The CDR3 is CASSPGQGAGKLFF. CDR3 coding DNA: TGCGCCAGCAGCCCTGGACAGGGGGCAGGAAAACTGTTTTTT.

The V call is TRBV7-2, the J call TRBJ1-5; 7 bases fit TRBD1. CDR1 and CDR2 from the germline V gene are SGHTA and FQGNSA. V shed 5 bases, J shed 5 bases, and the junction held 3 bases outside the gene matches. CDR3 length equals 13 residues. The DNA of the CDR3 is TGTGCCAGCAGCATTCAGGGGGATCAGCCCCAGCATTTT. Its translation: CASSIQGDQPQHF.

CDR3 nucleotides: TGTGCCAGCAGAGACATGAAATTAGCCAAAAACATTCAGTACTTC. It specifies CASRDMKLAKNIQYF. The chain combines TRBV5-4 with TRBJ2-4; D not resolved. The germline gives CDR1 SGHNT, CDR2 YYREEE (reference sequence). V was shortened by 5 bases and J by 0 bases, with 12 bases between the two germline ends. This CDR3 has 15 residues.

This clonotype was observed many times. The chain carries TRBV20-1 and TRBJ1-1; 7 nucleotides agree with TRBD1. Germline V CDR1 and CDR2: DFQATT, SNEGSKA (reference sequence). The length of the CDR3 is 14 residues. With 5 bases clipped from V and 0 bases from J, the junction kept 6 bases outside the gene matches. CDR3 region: CSARSGTVNTEAFF. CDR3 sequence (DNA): TGCAGTGCTCGATCCGGGACAGTGAACACTGAAGCTTTCTTT.

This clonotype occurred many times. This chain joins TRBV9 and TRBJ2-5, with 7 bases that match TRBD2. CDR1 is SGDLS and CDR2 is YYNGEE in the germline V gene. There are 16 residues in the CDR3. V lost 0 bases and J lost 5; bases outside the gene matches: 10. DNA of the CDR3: TGTGCCAGCAGCGTAGGCGGCGGGGGAGGTGAGGAGACCCAGTACTTC. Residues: CASSVGGGGGEETQYF.

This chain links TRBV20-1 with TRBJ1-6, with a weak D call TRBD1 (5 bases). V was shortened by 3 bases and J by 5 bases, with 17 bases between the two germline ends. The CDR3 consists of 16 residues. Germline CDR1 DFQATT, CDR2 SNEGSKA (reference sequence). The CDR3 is CSAREGVGVNNSPLHF. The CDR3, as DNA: TGCAGTGCTAGGGAAGGAGTAGGGGTGAATAATTCACCCCTCCACTTT.

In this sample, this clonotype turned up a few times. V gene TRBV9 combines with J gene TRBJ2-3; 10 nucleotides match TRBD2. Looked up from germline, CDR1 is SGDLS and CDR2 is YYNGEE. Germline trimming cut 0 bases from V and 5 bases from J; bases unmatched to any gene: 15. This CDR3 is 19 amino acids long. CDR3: CASSVALASGGPWGDTQYF. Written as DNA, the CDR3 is TGTGCCAGCAGCGTAGCTCTGGCTAGCGGGGGCCCCTGGGGAGATACGCAGTATTTT.

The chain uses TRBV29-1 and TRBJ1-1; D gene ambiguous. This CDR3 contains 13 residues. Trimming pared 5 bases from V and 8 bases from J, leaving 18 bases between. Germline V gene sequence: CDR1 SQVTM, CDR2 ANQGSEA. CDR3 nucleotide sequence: TGCAGCGTTCGCCGCCAGGTAGCATCAGAAGCTTTCTTT. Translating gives CSVRRQVASEAFF.

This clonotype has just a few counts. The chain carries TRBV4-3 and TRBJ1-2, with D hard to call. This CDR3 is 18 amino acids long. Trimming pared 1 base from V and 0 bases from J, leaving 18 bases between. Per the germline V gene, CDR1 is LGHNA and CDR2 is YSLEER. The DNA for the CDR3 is TGCGCCAGCAGCCAAGGGGCAGCCTCGCGTCCTTCTAACTATGGCTACACCTTC. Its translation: CASSQGAASRPSNYGYTF.

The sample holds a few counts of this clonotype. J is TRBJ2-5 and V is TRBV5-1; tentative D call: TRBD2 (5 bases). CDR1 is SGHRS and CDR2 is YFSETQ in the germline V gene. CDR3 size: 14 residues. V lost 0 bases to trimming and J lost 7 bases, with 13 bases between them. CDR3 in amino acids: CASSLGQRVVTQYF. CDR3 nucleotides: TGCGCCAGCAGCTTGGGCCAGAGGGTTGTGACCCAGTACTTC.

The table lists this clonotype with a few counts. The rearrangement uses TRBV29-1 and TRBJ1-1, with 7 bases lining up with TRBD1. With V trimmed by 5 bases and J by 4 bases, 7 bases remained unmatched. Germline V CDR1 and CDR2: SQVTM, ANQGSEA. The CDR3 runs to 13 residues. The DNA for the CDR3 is TGCAGCGTTAGAGACAGGGTCGGCACTGAAGCTTTCTTT. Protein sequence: CSVRDRVGTEAFF.

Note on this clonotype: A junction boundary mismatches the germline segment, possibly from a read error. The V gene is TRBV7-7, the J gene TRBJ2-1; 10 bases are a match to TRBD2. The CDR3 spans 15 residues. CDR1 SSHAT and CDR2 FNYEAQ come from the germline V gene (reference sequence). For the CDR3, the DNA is TGTGCTAGCAGCCGCCGGGCTAGCGGGGGAGGTGAGCAGTTCTTC. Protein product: CASSRRASGGGEQFF.

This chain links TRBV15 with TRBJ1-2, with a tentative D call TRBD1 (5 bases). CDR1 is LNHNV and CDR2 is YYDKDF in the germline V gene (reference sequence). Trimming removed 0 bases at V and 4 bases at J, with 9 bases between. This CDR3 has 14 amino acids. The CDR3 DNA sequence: TGTGCCACCAGCAGAGAGGGGGAGGGCTATGGCTACACCTTC. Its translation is CATSREGEGYGYTF.

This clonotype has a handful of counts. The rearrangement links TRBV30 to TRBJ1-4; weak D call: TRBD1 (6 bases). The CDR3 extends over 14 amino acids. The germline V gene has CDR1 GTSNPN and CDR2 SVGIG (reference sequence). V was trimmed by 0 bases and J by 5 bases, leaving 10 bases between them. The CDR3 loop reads CAWSVGGPNEKLFF. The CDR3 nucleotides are TGTGCCTGGAGTGTTGGGGGCCCGAATGAAAAACTGTTTTTT.

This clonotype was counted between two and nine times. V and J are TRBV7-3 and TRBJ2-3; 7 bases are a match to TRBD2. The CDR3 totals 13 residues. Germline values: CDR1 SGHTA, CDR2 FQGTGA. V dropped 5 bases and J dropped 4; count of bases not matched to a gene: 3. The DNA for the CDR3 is TGTGCCAGCAGCCTAGCGGCGGCAGATACGCAGTATTTT. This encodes CASSLAAADTQYF.

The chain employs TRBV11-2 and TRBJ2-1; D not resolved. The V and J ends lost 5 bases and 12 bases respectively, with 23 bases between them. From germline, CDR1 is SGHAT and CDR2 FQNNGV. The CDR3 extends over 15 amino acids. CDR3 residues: CASSLTPYTPSGQFF. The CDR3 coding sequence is TGTGCCAGCAGCCTGACTCCCTACACCCCGTCGGGGCAGTTCTTC.

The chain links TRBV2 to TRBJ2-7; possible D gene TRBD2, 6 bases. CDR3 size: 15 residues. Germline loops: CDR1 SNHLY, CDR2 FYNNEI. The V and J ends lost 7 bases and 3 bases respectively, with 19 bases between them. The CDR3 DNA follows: TGTGCCAGCACCGTGGGGGGAGTGGGTTACTACGAGCAGTACGTC. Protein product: CASTVGGVGYYEQYV.

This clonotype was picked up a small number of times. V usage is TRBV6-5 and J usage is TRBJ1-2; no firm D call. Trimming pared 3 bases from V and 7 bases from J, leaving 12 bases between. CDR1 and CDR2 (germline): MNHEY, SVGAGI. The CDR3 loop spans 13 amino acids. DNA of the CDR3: TGTGCCAGCAGTTATACGCGCTGGGGTGGCTACACCTTC. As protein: CASSYTRWGGYTF.

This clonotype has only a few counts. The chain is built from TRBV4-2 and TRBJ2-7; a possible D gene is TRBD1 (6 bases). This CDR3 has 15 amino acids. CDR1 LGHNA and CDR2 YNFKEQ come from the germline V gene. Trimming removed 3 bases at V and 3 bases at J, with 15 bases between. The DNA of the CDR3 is TGTGCCAGCAGCCACCAAGGGGACACTGGCTACGAGCAGTACTTC. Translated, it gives CASSHQGDTGYEQYF.